Listed below are T cell receptor beta chains from one sample, sequenced in a study of shared clonotypes between healthy human individuals. Data came from immunoSEQ multiplex PCR; TCRdb stores just in-frame clones and leaves some out. The sample shows more than 2,000,000 clones, over 85% of them seen only once. Input material: naive CD4+ T cells sorted from blood. These receptors all come from a man aged 18 to 29 in good health. Each CDR3 is given with its conserved first and last residue. A D gene is named only where the DNA matches it firmly. Clone size is given for some rows only: seen once, a few or many times, or a class if the clone is expanded.

D,J,length,V,size,DNA,CDR3
.,TRBJ1-1,17,TRBV18,.,TGTGCCAGCTCATCGAATGGGGCGGGGTTCGGGGAGACTGAAGCTTTCTTT,CASSSNGAGFGETEAFF
.,TRBJ1-1,13,TRBV4-1,few,TGCGCCAGCAGCCAAGTGGTCCCCACTGAAGCTTTCTTT,CASSQVVPTEAFF
.,TRBJ2-1,15,TRBV4-1,.,TGCGCCAGCAGCCTTACAGGGACTAACTACAATGAGCAGTTCTTC,CASSLTGTNYNEQFF
.,TRBJ2-7,14,TRBV5-4,.,TGTGCCAGCAGCTTTTCAGGGAATAGCTACGAGCAGTACTTC,CASSFSGNSYEQYF
.,TRBJ2-1,16,TRBV6-5,.,TGTGCCAGCAGTTACCATAAAACAAGCTCCTACAATGAGCAGTTCTTC,CASSYHKTSSYNEQFF
TRBD2,TRBJ2-5,17,TRBV9,.,TGTGCCAGCAGCGTAGTGGATAGCGGGGGGGCTAGAGAGACCCAGTACTTC,CASSVVDSGGARETQYF
TRBD1,TRBJ2-5,16,TRBV5-6,.,TGTGCCAGCAGCCCCGATCCGGACAGGAGCCAAGAGACCCAGTACTTC,CASSPDPDRSQETQYF
.,TRBJ2-3,12,TRBV11-2,.,TGTGCCAGCAGCTTACAGGGCCTAACCCCCTTTTTT,CASSLQGLTPFF
TRBD2,TRBJ2-7,15,TRBV5-6,.,TGTGCCAGCAGCCCCAGCGGGGGGGCCGCCCACGAGCAGTACTTC,CASSPSGGAAHEQYF
TRBD2,TRBJ2-7,16,TRBV7-8,.,TGTGCCAGCAGCTCCTATAGCGGGAGACGGACCTACGAGCAGTACTTC,CASSSYSGRRTYEQYF
.,TRBJ2-7,12,TRBV7-2,.,TGTGCCAGCAGCTTCCCCCCCCACGAGCAGTACTTC,CASSFPPHEQYF
.,TRBJ1-3,15,TRBV30,few,TGTGCCTGGAGTCCGGGGGCAGGCTCTGGAAACACCATATATTTT,CAWSPGAGSGNTIYF
.,TRBJ2-7,12,TRBV7-2,.,TGTGCCAGCAGCTTAGTGAGCGACGAGCAGTACTTC,CASSLVSDEQYF
.,TRBJ2-7,15,TRBV2,.,TGTGCCAGCAGTGAAGGGTCAACCGAATACTACGAGCAGTACTTC,CASSEGSTEYYEQYF
TRBD2,TRBJ2-1,19,TRBV4-3,.,TGCGCCAGCAGCCAAGATTTCTTGGCGGGACTAGCACCCTACAATGAGCAGTTCTTC,CASSQDFLAGLAPYNEQFF
TRBD1,TRBJ1-5,14,TRBV28,few,TGTGCCAGCCTGACCGGGACAGGATATCAGCCCCAGCATTTT,CASLTGTGYQPQHF
TRBD1,TRBJ2-1,15,TRBV19,.,TGTGCCAGTAGGGAACCGGGACAGGGGCGAAATGAGCAGTTCTTC,CASREPGQGRNEQFF
.,TRBJ2-5,15,TRBV28,.,TGTGCCAGCAGTGAAACGAACGCGGGACAAGAGACCCAGTACTTC,CASSETNAGQETQYF
.,TRBJ1-2,15,TRBV7-9,.,TGTGCCAGCACCACTCTACAGGTGAATTCGTATGGCTACACCTTC,CASTTLQVNSYGYTF
.,TRBJ1-2,13,TRBV5-1,.,TGCGCCAGCAGGAGGACAGAGAACTATGGCTACACCTTC,CASRRTENYGYTF
.,TRBJ1-2,13,TRBV21-1,.,TGTGCCAGCAGCGAAAACCACAGGGCTGGCTACACCTTC,CASSENHRAGYTF
.,TRBJ1-5,13,TRBV14,few,TGTGCCAGCAGCCCAGGCAGGGAACAGCCCCAGCATTTT,CASSPGREQPQHF
.,TRBJ1-2,15,TRBV6-5,.,TGTGCCAGCAGTTATTCAGGGACTGTAAACTATGGCTACACCTTC,CASSYSGTVNYGYTF
TRBD1,TRBJ1-1,14,TRBV30,.,TGTGCCTGGAGCGCGGGACAGGCCGAGCGGGGAGCTTTCTTT,CAWSAGQAERGAFF
.,TRBJ2-7,13,TRBV7-9,.,TGTGCCAGCAGCTTAGCGGGAGAACACGAGCAGTACTTC,CASSLAGEHEQYF
.,TRBJ1-4,14,TRBV10-3,.,TGTGCCATCTCAAAGGGCCGGGGAGGGGAAAAACTGTTTTTT,CAISKGRGGEKLFF
TRBD1,TRBJ2-7,16,TRBV18,.,TGTGCCAGCTCACCATTCGAGGGGACAGGGGCCTACGAGCAGTACTTC,CASSPFEGTGAYEQYF